Described below is a single T cell receptor (beta chain) sequence and its context. This entry comes from a study of blood T cell repertoires in COVID-19. Whole-study context: Collection of acute and convalescent COVID-19 samples took place in the United States, Italy and Spain. From T cells, B-cell-depleted T cells, or PBMCs came the material, which was cDNA or gDNA.

Germline assignment: CDR1 LNHNV and CDR2 YYDKDF (reference sequence). Between the trimmed V and J ends, which lost 4 bases and 0 bases, there was a span of 7 bases. CDR3 length: 14 amino acids. Original processing notes: Amplified reference gene primers provided the basis for estimating nucleated cell counts. The protocol was immunoSEQ multiplex PCR, while the TCRdb copy is restricted to in-frame clones and leaves out a portion. Clone size and the V and J calls come from that table; the DNA yielded D and trimming. The sample has more than 200,000 clones, about 87% seen once. V and J are TRBV15 and TRBJ1-5; maybe TRBD1 (5 bases). Sequencing input: PBMCs or T cells enriched from blood (not recorded which). The receptor comes from a woman between 50 and 59 years old who had recovered from COVID-19. The CDR3 here is CATSTGYSNQPQHF. The CDR3 DNA reads as TGTGCCACCAGCACAGGGTATAGCAATCAGCCCCAGCATTTT.